A single sample gave rise to the 10 T cell receptor beta chains below, sequenced in a study of blood T cell repertoires in COVID-19. Assay: immunoSEQ multiplex PCR; the TCRdb copy retains only in-frame clones and omits some. The table lists about 180,000 clones, about three quarters of them singletons, with 26% in the top ten. Sequenced sample: peripheral blood. The receptors shown here come from a woman aged 70-85 years with acute or convalescent COVID-19.

The chain employs TRBV7-3 and TRBJ2-7; no clear D. The germline gives CDR1 SGHTA, CDR2 FQGTGA. This CDR3 has 15 amino acids. The V gene lost 1 base and the J gene lost 0 bases, with 10 bases spanning the gap. CDR3: CASSLRPGNSYEQYF. The CDR3 nucleotides read TGTGCCAGCAGCTTAAGACCGGGTAACTCCTACGAGCAGTACTTC.

The genes are TRBV3-1 (or the pseudogene TRBV3-2) and TRBJ1-6, with D possibly TRBD1 on 6 matching bases. V lost 1 base to trimming and J lost 13 bases, with 14 bases between them. Germline V lookup: CDR1 LGHDT, CDR2 YNNKEL (reference sequence). This CDR3 is 14 amino acids long. The CDR3 sequence is CASSQGLQGSPLHF. CDR3 in DNA: TGTGCCAGCAGCCAAGGTTTACAGGGATCGCCCCTCCACTTT.

The chain uses TRBV2 and TRBJ2-2; D possibly corresponds to TRBD2 (5 bases). Trimming stripped 6 bases from V and 4 bases from J, with 15 bases between. The CDR3 has 15 residues. Germline V gene lookup returns CDR1 SNHLY and CDR2 FYNNEI. In DNA, the CDR3 is TGTGCCAGCAGACCTTCTGGAGGATTCACCGGGGAGCTGTTTTTT. Translated: CASRPSGGFTGELFF.

The rearrangement uses TRBV2 and TRBJ2-7, with 9 bases fitting TRBD1. Losses at the gene ends were 9 bases for V and 5 bases for J; bases not matched to a gene: 8. Germline CDR1 SNHLY, CDR2 FYNNEI. The CDR3 totals 13 residues. DNA for the CDR3: TGTGCCAGTAATCGGGACAGGGACGACGAGCAGTACTTC. Protein: CASNRDRDDEQYF.

This clone was counted a few times. The gene calls are TRBV5-1 and TRBJ2-2; TRBD2 matches 7 bases. V dropped 1 base and J dropped 4; count of bases not matched to a gene: 1. Germline CDR1 SGHRS, CDR2 YFSETQ. The CDR3 runs 14 residues. The CDR3 here is CASSLTGGTGELFF. The DNA for the CDR3 is TGCGCCAGCAGCTTGACGGGAGGCACCGGGGAGCTGTTTTTT.

The chain carries TRBV29-1 and TRBJ1-2, with 7 nucleotides matching TRBD1. Looked up from germline, CDR1 is SQVTM and CDR2 is ANQGSEA. CDR3 length equals 13 residues. V was pared by 6 bases and J by 8 bases, with 12 bases of the junction left unmatched. The CDR3 protein is CSVTDRAVDGYTF. The CDR3 DNA is TGCAGCGTGACTGACAGGGCTGTAGACGGCTACACCTTC.

This chain links TRBV24-1 with TRBJ1-4, with D possibly TRBD1 on 5 matching bases. The CDR3 consists of 15 residues. V shed 2 bases and J shed 4 bases, with 10 bases lying between them. CDR1 KGHDR and CDR2 SFDVKD come from the germline V gene. CDR3 sequence: CATSDWGSNNEKLFF. The CDR3 DNA reads TGTGCCACCAGTGATTGGGGCAGCAATAATGAAAAACTGTTTTTT.

The chain links TRBV5-1 to TRBJ2-7; 9 nucleotides agree with TRBD2. The germline V gene encodes CDR1 SGHRS and CDR2 YFSETQ. Trimming took 5 bases from V and 4 from J; bases not matched to a gene: 10. The CDR3 totals 15 residues. CDR3 in DNA: TGCGCCAGCAGTAAAACCGGGACTAGCCTTTACGAGCAGTACTTC. Its protein is CASSKTGTSLYEQYF.

The J gene is TRBJ2-3, the V gene TRBV5-1; TRBD2 matches at 11 bases. This CDR3 comprises 16 residues. The ends lost 1 base at V and 5 bases at J; junction bases unmatched: 6. Germline loops: CDR1 SGHRS, CDR2 YFSETQ. CDR3 protein: CASSLRTSGRQDTQYF. The CDR3 DNA reads as TGCGCCAGCAGCTTGCGTACTAGCGGGAGACAAGATACGCAGTATTTT. The variable domain in full, completed from reference TRBV5-1 and TRBJ2-3, reads KAGVTQTPRYLIKTRGQQVTLSCSPISGHRSVSWYQQTPGQGLQFLFEYFSETQRNKGNFPGRFSGRQFSNSRSEMNVSTLELGDSALYLCASSLRTSGRQDTQYFGPGTRLTVL.

J is TRBJ2-5 and V is TRBV25-1; no clear D. The CDR3 runs 13 residues. In germline, CDR1 is MGHDK, CDR2 SYGVNS. Trimming cost V 1 base and J 0 bases, with 3 bases left between them. DNA of the CDR3: TGTGCCAGCAGTGAATCGGACCAAGAGACCCAGTACTTC. It is translated as CASSESDQETQYF.